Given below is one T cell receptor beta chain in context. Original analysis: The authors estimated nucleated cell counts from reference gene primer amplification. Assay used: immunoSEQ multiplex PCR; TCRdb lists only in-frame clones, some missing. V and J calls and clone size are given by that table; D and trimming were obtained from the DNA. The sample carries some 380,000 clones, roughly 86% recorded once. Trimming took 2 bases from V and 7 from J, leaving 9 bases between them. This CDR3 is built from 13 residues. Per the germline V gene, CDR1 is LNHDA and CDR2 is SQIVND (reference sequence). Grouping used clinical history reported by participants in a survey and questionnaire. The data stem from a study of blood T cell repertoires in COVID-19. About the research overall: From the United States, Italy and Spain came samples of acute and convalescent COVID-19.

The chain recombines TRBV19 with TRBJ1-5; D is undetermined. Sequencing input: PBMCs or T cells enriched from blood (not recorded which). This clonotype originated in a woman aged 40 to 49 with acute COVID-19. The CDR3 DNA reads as TGTGCCAGTAGTATACAGGCTTGGCAGCCCCAGCATTTT. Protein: CASSIQAWQPQHF.